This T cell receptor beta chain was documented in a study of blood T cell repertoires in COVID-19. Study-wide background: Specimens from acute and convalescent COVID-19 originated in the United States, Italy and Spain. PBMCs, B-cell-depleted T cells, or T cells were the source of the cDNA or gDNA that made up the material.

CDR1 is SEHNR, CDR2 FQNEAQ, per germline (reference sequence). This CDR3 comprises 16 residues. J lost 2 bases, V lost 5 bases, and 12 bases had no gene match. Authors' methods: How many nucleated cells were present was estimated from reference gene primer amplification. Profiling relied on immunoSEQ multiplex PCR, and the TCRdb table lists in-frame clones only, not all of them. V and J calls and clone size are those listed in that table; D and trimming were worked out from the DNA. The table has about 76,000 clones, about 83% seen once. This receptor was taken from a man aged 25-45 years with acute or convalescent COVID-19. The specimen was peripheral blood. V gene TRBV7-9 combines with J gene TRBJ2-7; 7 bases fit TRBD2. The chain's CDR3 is CASSPRSLGRAYEQYF. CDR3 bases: TGTGCCAGCAGCCCCCGAAGTTTGGGGAGGGCCTACGAGCAGTACTTC.